The present TCR beta chain was sequenced within a study of T cell repertoires in cytomegalovirus infection (dated by TCRdb to between 2018 and 2021). Turning to the overall study: Peptide stimulations targeted recently identified HLA-C-restricted CMV epitopes, whose presentation resists viral immunomodulation, together with well-studied HLA-B-restricted epitopes. Donor HLA type was relevant to the analysis, as public TCR beta signatures indicated carriage of CMV infection together with the matching HLA type. What the work shows at the level of the full study, not this receptor alone: In both this cohort and an independent roughly 330-donor cohort, the cumulative frequency of public TCR beta family members distinguished carriers of CMV infection plus the relevant HLA type. The ex vivo response was dominated by HLA-C-restricted CMV-specific TCR beta clonotypes, which also provided the single most frequent clonotype in two of eight donors.

V loses 1 base of germline sequence and J loses 2 bases, and the interval between the two ends is 16 bases. Measured from the cysteine to the phenylalanine, the CDR3 is 17 residues long. Only the CDR3 DNA stays, 51 bases, in frame from base 1. In the germline V gene, CDR1 corresponds to SGHTA and CDR2 to FQGNSA. Sequencing used an Illumina HiSeq 1500. TCRdb itself trimmed the public reads at Q25 with fastp, ran MiXCR and retained productive beta chains. Records with the same CDR3 protein are collapsed into one entry carrying the most frequent genes and DNA. The sample records 750,000 to 900,000 distinct CDR3 sequences, almost 30% of which are singletons. Of the sample, around 13% falls within the top ten clones. This specimen's treatment or condition label, per the study, means: in vitro stimulation with specific CMV peptide epitopes to enrich CMV-specific T cells. This clonotype was detected many times. Its antigen has not been determined. No base qualities exist here, and no much larger clone lies one base off it.

The sample here was cultured CD8+ T cells from PBMCs, taken from culture after CMV antigen stimulation. The receptor was isolated from a human donor in good health (CMV status not recorded). Some clones in this sample may be carry-over from other donors' samples. This chain is built from TRBV7-2 and TRBJ2-3, with a tentative D gene TRBD1 over 6 matching bases. The sequenced DNA: TGTGCCAGCAGCTTAGGGGTAAGGACAGACCCCACAGATACGCAGTATTTT. Its translation is CASSLGVRTDPTDTQYF.